These 24 T cell receptor beta chains were sequenced from one sample in a study of beta chain features in type 1 diabetes. Overall study findings and caveats: A moderate, significant TCRB CDR3 shortening appeared in type 1 diabetes across four CD4+ subsets.

These receptors are not linked to any known antigen. Expressed TCRB transcripts were sequenced after all isolated RNA was converted to cDNA. The repertoire was sequenced with immunoSEQ multiplex PCR; TCRdb's copy has only in-frame clones and lacks some. The sample lists about 650,000 clones, roughly 12% seen once, with over 0.1% in the top ten. The source material was naive CD4+ T cells from blood. The receptors originated from a young man with type 1 diabetes.

The rearrangement links TRBV5-1 to TRBJ1-2; 8 bases map to TRBD1. Germline V gives CDR1 SGHRS, CDR2 YFSETQ. CDR3 length: 16 residues. V lost 0 bases to trimming and J lost 2 bases; unmatched junction nucleotides: 6. The CDR3 region is CASSLAGTGPNYGYTF. The CDR3 region has the DNA TGCGCCAGCAGCTTGGCCGGGACAGGCCCCAACTATGGCTACACCTTC. The full variable domain, its missing parts supplied by reference TRBV5-1 and TRBJ1-2, is KAGVTQTPRYLIKTRGQQVTLSCSPISGHRSVSWYQQTPGQGLQFLFEYFSETQRNKGNFPGRFSGRQFSNSRSEMNVSTLELGDSALYLCASSLAGTGPNYGYTFGSGTRLTVV.

A few counts support this clone. The J gene is TRBJ1-2, the V gene TRBV10-3, with TRBD1 as a possible D gene (5 bases). The V and J ends lost 7 bases and 8 bases respectively, with 11 bases between them. The CDR3 runs to 11 residues. CDR1 and CDR2 (germline): ENHRY, SYGVKD. CDR3 sequence reads: CAIKGEGGYTF. CDR3 DNA sequence: TGTGCCATCAAAGGGGAGGGAGGCTACACCTTC.

This clone was seen a few times. V and J are TRBV15 and TRBJ1-2; tentatively, D is TRBD1 (5 bases). The germline V and J ends were trimmed by 8 bases and 2 bases, with 12 bases remaining between them. Germline lookup yields CDR1 LNHNV and CDR2 YYDKDF (reference sequence). The CDR3 is made up of 13 amino acids. CDR3 in amino acids: CATGRAGNYGYTF. CDR3 DNA sequence: TGTGCCACCGGGAGAGCAGGGAACTATGGCTACACCTTC.

This clone has a handful of counts. The chain is built from TRBV30 and TRBJ2-1; 15 positions match TRBD2. There are 16 residues in the CDR3. The V segment lost 2 bases and the J segment 2 bases; nucleotides outside the gene matches: 1. Germline V gene lookup returns CDR1 GTSNPN and CDR2 SVGIG (reference sequence). The CDR3 protein is CAWSRTSGGAYNEQFF. CDR3 DNA sequence: TGTGCCTGGAGTCGGACTAGCGGGGGGGCCTACAATGAGCAGTTCTTC.

The table lists this clone with a few counts. This chain connects TRBV5-1 to TRBJ2-7; no clear D gene. In germline, CDR1 is SGHRS, CDR2 YFSETQ. V dropped 6 bases and J dropped 6 bases, with 7 bases sitting between them. The CDR3 sequence is 10 residues long. The CDR3 region is CASTSAEQYF. The CDR3 coding sequence is TGCGCCAGCACCTCCGCCGAGCAGTACTTC.

This clone was counted only a few times. The chain recombines TRBV7-6 with TRBJ2-1; possible D gene TRBD2, 5 bases. Per germline, CDR1 SGHVS and CDR2 FNYEAQ. V was trimmed by 1 base and J by 5 bases, leaving 15 bases between them. This CDR3 contains 16 residues. The chain's CDR3 is CASSLGSASRNNEQFF. Written as DNA, the CDR3 is TGTGCCAGCAGCTTAGGTTCGGCTAGCCGTAACAATGAGCAGTTCTTC.

The rearrangement joins TRBV5-1 to TRBJ2-7, with 10 bases aligning to TRBD1. With V trimmed by 2 bases and J by 7 bases, 6 bases remained unmatched. The CDR3 runs to 14 residues. Germline assignment: CDR1 SGHRS and CDR2 YFSETQ. DNA of the CDR3: TGCGCCAGCAGCTTTGGGACAGGGGAAGGTGAGCAGTACTTC. Protein sequence: CASSFGTGEGEQYF.

The chain joins TRBV6-1 to TRBJ2-7; 7 nucleotides line up with TRBD1. Germline-derived CDR1 and CDR2 are MNHNS and SASEGT. The CDR3 length is 13 residues. V was pared by 4 bases and J by 3 bases, with 3 bases of the junction left unmatched. The CDR3 coding sequence is TGTGCCAGCAGTGGTTCAGGGGGCTACGAGCAGTACTTC. This translates into CASSGSGGYEQYF.

The genes are TRBV29-1 and TRBJ1-4, with D perhaps matching TRBD1 (5 bases). The V gene lost 6 bases and the J gene lost 8 bases, with 16 bases spanning the gap. CDR3 length equals 13 residues. Germline loops: CDR1 SQVTM, CDR2 ANQGSEA. The CDR3 nucleotides are TGCAGCGTCCAATGGCGGGGCCCCGAAAAACTGTTTTTT. Translating gives CSVQWRGPEKLFF.

The J gene is TRBJ2-7, the V gene TRBV9; 11 bases are shared with TRBD2. V shed 4 bases and J 4 bases; nucleotides not matched to a gene: 10. CDR1 SGDLS and CDR2 YYNGEE come from the germline V gene. CDR3 length: 16 amino acids. As DNA, the CDR3 is TGTGCCAGCAGCCCCCGACTAGCGGGGACTCTATACGAGCAGTACTTC. Translating it yields CASSPRLAGTLYEQYF.

The chain combines TRBV7-2 with TRBJ2-7; TRBD1 agrees at 7 bases. The CDR3 is made up of 16 amino acids. The germline CDR1 and CDR2 sequences are SGHTA and FQGNSA. V shed 5 bases and J 1 base; nucleotides not matched to a gene: 11. CDR3 protein: CASSRNRDSESYEQYF. As DNA, the CDR3 is TGTGCCAGCAGCCGAAACCGGGACAGCGAATCCTACGAGCAGTACTTC.

The chain uses TRBV29-1 and TRBJ2-2; a weak D match, TRBD1 (5 bases). V dropped 7 bases and J dropped 6 bases, with 12 bases sitting between them. This CDR3 region has 12 residues. Per germline, CDR1 SQVTM and CDR2 ANQGSEA. The CDR3 loop reads CSGARESGELFF. CDR3 in DNA: TGCAGCGGGGCCAGGGAATCCGGGGAGCTGTTTTTT.

This sequence joins TRBV9 and TRBJ2-3, with 15 positions matching TRBD2. The CDR3 has 17 amino acids. Germline V gene lookup returns CDR1 SGDLS and CDR2 YYNGEE. Losses at the gene ends were 3 bases for V and 6 bases for J; bases not matched to a gene: 8. The CDR3 bases are TGTGCCAGCAGCGCGGGACTAGCGGGGGGACTTGTCGATACGCAGTATTTT. This gives the protein CASSAGLAGGLVDTQYF.

This clone was observed a few times. Within the sample, other DNA sequences also encode this same CDR3. CDR3 coding DNA: TGTGCCAGCAGCTTTTCCAGGGGAGAGACCCAGTACTTC. Its translation: CASSFSRGETQYF. J is TRBJ2-5 and V is TRBV7-2, with a tentative D call TRBD1 (6 bases). CDR3 size: 13 residues. V lost 3 bases and J 4 bases, leaving 9 bases between the germline ends. Germline V gives CDR1 SGHTA, CDR2 FQGNSA.

This rearrangement joins TRBV4-3 to TRBJ2-3, with 11 bases aligning to TRBD1. Germline CDR1 is LGHNA and CDR2 is YSLEER. The CDR3 runs to 18 residues. J was trimmed by 6 bases and V by 1 base; bases with no gene match: 12. CDR3: CASSQATQGQGAWDTQYF. Written as DNA, the CDR3 is TGCGCCAGCAGCCAAGCCACCCAAGGACAGGGGGCTTGGGATACGCAGTATTTT.

This clone appeared a few times. The chain recombines TRBV7-9 with TRBJ1-6; D gene ambiguous. The CDR3 contains 13 residues. CDR1 and CDR2 (germline): SEHNR, FQNEAQ (reference sequence). Trimming removed 6 bases at V and 7 bases at J, with 10 bases between. This CDR3 reads CASRPDGNSPLHF. Here the CDR3 DNA reads TGTGCCAGCAGGCCGGACGGGAATTCACCCCTCCACTTT.

The chain has TRBV18 and TRBJ1-1; D is possibly TRBD1 (5 bases). The germline V and J ends were trimmed by 4 bases and 9 bases, with 9 bases remaining between them. The CDR3 covers 11 residues. Germline lookup yields CDR1 KGHSH and CDR2 LQKENI. This CDR3 is CASSLDSQAFF. The CDR3 DNA is TGTGCCAGCTCACTCGACAGTCAAGCTTTCTTT.

There are a few counts of this clone. V gene TRBV20-1 combines with J gene TRBJ1-5; D gene uncertain. The CDR3 sequence is 11 residues long. Trimming took off 3 bases at V and 3 bases at J, with 3 bases between the two ends. Germline CDR1 and CDR2: DFQATT and SNEGSKA (reference sequence). CDR3 DNA: TGCAGTGCTAGCGCCAATCAGCCCCAGCATTTT. It is translated as CSASANQPQHF.

This clone was counted between two and nine times. V is TRBV18 and J is TRBJ2-2; D possibly corresponds to TRBD1 (6 bases). This CDR3 is built from 15 residues. Trimming took 2 bases from V and 3 from J, leaving 10 bases between them. Per the germline V gene, CDR1 is KGHSH and CDR2 is LQKENI. The CDR3 DNA is TGTGCCAGCTCACCAGGGGCAGGGGACACCGGGGAGCTGTTTTTT. Residues: CASSPGAGDTGELFF. The entire variable domain, with the rest obtained from reference TRBV18 and TRBJ2-2, is as follows: NAGVMQNPRHLVRRRGQEARLRCSPMKGHSHVYWYRQLPEEGLKFMVYLQKENIIDESGMPKERFSAEFPKEGPSILRIQQVVRGDSAAYFCASSPGAGDTGELFFGEGSRLTVL.

V usage is TRBV10-3 and J usage is TRBJ2-6; D call uncertain. Per the germline V gene, CDR1 is ENHRY and CDR2 is SYGVKD. V was cut by 7 bases and J by 3 bases, with 4 bases left in between. The CDR3 covers 12 residues. CDR3 amino acids: CAINSGANVLTF. CDR3 nucleotides: TGTGCCATCAATAGTGGGGCCAACGTCCTGACTTTC.

The rearrangement links TRBV5-1 to TRBJ2-1; 10 nucleotides line up with TRBD2. The CDR3 totals 14 residues. With 0 bases clipped from V and 10 bases from J, the junction kept 4 bases outside the gene matches. Looked up from germline, CDR1 is SGHRS and CDR2 is YFSETQ. The CDR3 loop is CASSLDSGGLEQFF. The CDR3 nucleotides read TGCGCCAGCAGCTTGGATAGCGGGGGGCTAGAGCAGTTCTTC.

The gene calls are TRBV29-1 and TRBJ2-1; either TRBD1 or TRBD2 may fit D (5 bases each). Per the germline V gene, CDR1 is SQVTM and CDR2 is ANQGSEA. V was pared by 4 bases and J by 6 bases, with 22 bases between. The length of the CDR3 is 16 residues. The CDR3: CSVGLAPGQSLNEQFF. The CDR3 nucleotides are TGCAGCGTTGGCCTAGCCCCAGGGCAAAGTCTCAATGAGCAGTTCTTC.

The chain is built from TRBV29-1 and TRBJ2-3; D unresolved. Per germline, CDR1 SQVTM and CDR2 ANQGSEA. This CDR3 region has 16 residues. Deletions cut 5 bases from V and 2 bases from J, with 20 bases between. CDR3 DNA: TGCAGCGTTCAACTCTACACACAGCTGAACACAGATACGCAGTATTTT. Its translation: CSVQLYTQLNTDTQYF.

CDR3 in amino acids: CAWSSRGYSINEQFF. CDR3 DNA: TGTGCCTGGAGTTCCCGGGGCTACTCAATCAATGAGCAGTTCTTC. This chain connects TRBV30 to TRBJ2-1; D is possibly TRBD1 or TRBD2 (5 bases each). Germline V gene lookup returns CDR1 GTSNPN and CDR2 SVGIG (reference sequence). V lost 2 bases and J 6 bases, leaving 17 bases between the germline ends. The CDR3 covers 15 residues.